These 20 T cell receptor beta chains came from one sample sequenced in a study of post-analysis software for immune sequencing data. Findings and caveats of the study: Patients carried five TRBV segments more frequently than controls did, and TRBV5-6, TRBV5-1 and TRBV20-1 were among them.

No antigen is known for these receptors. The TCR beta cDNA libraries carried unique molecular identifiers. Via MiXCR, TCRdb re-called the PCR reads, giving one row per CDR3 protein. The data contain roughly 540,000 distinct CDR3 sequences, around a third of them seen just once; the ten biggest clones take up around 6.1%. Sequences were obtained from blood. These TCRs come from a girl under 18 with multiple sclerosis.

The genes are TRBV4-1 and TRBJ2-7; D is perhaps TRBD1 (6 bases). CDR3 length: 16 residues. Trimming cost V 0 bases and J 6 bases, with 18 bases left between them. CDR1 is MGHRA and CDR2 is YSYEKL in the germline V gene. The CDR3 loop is CASSQDPLFTGTEQYF. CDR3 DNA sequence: TGCGCCAGCAGCCAAGACCCCCTATTCACAGGGACCGAGCAGTACTTC.

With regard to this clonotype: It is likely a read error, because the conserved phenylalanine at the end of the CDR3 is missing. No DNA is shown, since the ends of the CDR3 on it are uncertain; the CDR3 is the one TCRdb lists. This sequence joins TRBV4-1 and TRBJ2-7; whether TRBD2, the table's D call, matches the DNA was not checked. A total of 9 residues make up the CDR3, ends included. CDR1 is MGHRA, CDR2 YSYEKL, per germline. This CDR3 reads CASSQGAGG.

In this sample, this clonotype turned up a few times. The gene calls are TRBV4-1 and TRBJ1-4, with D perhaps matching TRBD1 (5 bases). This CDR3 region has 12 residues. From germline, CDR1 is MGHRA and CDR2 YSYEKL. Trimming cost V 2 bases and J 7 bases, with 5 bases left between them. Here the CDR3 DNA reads TGCGCCAGCAGCCAAACAGGTGAAAAACTGTTTTTT. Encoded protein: CASSQTGEKLFF.

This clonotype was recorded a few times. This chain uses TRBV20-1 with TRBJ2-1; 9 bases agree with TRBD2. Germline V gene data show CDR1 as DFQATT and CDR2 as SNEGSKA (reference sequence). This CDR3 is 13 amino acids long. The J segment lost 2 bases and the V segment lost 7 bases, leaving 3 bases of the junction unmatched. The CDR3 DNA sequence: TGCAGTGGAGCGGGGGGAGCCTACAATGAGCAGTTCTTC. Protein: CSGAGGAYNEQFF.

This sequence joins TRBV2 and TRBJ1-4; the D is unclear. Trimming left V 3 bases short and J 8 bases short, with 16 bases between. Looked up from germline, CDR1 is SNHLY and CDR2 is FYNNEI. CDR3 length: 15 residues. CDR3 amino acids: CASSDPSGSGEKLFF. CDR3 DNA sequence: TGTGCCAGCAGTGATCCCTCCGGGAGTGGCGAAAAACTGTTTTTT.

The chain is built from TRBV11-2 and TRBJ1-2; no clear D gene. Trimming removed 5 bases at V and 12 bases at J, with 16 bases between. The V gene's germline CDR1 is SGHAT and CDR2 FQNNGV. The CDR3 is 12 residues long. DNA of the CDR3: TGTGCCAGCAGCACCCCAACCAGGATCAACACCTTC. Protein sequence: CASSTPTRINTF.

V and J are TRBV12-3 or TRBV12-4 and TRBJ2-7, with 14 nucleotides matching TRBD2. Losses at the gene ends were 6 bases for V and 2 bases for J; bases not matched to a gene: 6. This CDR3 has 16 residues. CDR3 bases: TGTGCCAGCAGCCGAGGGACTAGCGGGGGAACCTACGAGCAGTACTTC. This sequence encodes CASSRGTSGGTYEQYF.

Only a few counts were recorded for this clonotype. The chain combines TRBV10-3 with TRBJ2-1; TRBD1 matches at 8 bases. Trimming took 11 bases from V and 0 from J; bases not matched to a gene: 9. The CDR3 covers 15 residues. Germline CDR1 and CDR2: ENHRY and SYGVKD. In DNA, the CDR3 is TGTGCCGTAAGGACAGGGTCAGGCTCCTACAATGAGCAGTTCTTC. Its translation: CAVRTGSGSYNEQFF.

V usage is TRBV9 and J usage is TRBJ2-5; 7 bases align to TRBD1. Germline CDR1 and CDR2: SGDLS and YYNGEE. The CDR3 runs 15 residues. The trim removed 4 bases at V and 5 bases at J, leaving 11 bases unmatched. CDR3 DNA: TGTGCCAGCAGCCAGAACAGGGGATCGTCGGAGACCCAGTACTTC. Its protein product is CASSQNRGSSETQYF.

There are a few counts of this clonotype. CDR3: CSAQNPLVSSEQFF. CDR3 DNA sequence: TGCAGCGCCCAAAACCCACTAGTTAGCAGTGAGCAGTTCTTC. The chain links TRBV29-1 to TRBJ2-1; a weak D match, TRBD2 (5 bases). CDR3 length equals 14 residues. Germline loops: CDR1 SQVTM, CDR2 ANQGSEA. V gave up 7 bases and J gave up 9 bases, with 22 bases separating them.

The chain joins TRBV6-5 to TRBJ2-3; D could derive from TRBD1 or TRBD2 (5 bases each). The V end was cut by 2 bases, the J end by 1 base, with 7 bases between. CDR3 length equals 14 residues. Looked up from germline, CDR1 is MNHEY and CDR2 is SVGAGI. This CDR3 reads CASSYGGRTDTQYF. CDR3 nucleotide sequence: TGTGCCAGCAGTTACGGGGGTCGCACAGATACGCAGTATTTT.

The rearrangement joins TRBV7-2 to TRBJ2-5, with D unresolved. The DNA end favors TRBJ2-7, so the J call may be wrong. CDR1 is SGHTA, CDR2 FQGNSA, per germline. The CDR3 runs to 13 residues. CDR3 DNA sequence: TGTGCCAGCAGCTCCCGGGCAGACGGCGAGCAGTACTTC. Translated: CASSSRADGEQYF.

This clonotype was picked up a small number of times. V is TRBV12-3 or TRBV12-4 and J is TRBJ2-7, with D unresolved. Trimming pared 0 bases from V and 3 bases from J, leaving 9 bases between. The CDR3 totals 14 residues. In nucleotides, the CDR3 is TGTGCCAGCAGTTTAGCACAGACCAACTACGAGCAGTACTTC. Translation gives CASSLAQTNYEQYF.

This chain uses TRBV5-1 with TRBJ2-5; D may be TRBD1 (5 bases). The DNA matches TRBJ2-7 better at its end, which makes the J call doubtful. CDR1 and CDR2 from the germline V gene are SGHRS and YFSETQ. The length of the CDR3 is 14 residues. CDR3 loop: CASSLGQMLDEQYF. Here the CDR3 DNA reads TGCGCCAGCAGCTTGGGACAGATGCTTGACGAGCAGTACTTC.

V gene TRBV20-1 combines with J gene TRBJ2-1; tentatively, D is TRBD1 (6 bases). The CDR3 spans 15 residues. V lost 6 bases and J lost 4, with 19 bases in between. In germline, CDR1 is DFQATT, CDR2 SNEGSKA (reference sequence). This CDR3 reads CSAQRAGDLYNEQFF. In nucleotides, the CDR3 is TGCAGTGCCCAGAGAGCAGGGGATTTGTACAATGAGCAGTTCTTC.

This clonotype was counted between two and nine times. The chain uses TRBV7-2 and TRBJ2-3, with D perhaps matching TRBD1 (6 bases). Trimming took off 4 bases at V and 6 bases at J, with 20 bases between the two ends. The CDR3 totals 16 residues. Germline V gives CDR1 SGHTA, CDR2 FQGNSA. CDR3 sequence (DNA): TGTGCCAGCAGCTCACAGGGTGGCCTAGCATCGGATACGCAGTATTTT. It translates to CASSSQGGLASDTQYF.

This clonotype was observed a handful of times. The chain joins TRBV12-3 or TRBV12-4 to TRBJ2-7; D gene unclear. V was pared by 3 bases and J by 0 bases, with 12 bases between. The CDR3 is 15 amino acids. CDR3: CASSLVETDSYEQYF. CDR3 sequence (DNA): TGTGCCAGCAGTTTGGTCGAAACCGACTCCTACGAGCAGTACTTC.

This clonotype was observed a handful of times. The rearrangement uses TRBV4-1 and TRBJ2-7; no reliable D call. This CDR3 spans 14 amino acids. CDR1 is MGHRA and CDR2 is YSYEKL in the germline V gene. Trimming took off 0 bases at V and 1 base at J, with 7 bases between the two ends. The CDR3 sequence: CASSQDRRSYEQYF. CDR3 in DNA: TGCGCCAGCAGCCAAGACCGACGTTCCTACGAGCAGTACTTC.

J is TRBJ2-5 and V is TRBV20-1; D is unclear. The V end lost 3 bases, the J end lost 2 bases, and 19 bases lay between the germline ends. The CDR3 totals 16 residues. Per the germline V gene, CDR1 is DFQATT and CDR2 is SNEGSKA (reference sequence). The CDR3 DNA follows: TGCAGTGCTAGCGCGACGACCCACGAATTGCAAGAGACCCAGTACTTC. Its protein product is CSASATTHELQETQYF.

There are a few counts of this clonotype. CDR3: CASSLGLADSQYF. CDR3 DNA sequence: TGTGCCAGCAGCTTGGGACTAGCGGACTCCCAGTACTTC. This chain connects TRBV5-6 to TRBJ2-5; 9 positions match TRBD2. J was trimmed by 9 bases and V by 0 bases; bases with no gene match: 3. The germline V gene has CDR1 SGHDT and CDR2 YYEEEE. The length of the CDR3 is 13 residues.